Sequencing of this T cell receptor (beta chain) was carried out in a study of T cells in Graves' hyperthyroidism and ophthalmopathy. This clonotype came up many times. Using RNA transcripts as the source, TCR beta CDR3 regions were amplified. The HTBI primer set served for first-round RT-PCR of the TCR CDR3. One entry per CDR3 protein results from TCRdb running MiXCR on the multiplex PCR reads. The sample has approximately 300,000 distinct CDR3 sequences, approximately 17% seen once; the top ten hold roughly 53%. There are 13 residues in the CDR3. Germline assignment: CDR1 SEHNR and CDR2 FQNEAQ (reference sequence). J gave up 8 bases and V 2 bases, and 2 bases lay outside the gene matches.

This clonotype was sampled from a woman in her fifties or sixties with Graves' ophthalmopathy. The sample consisted of blood. The rearrangement joins TRBV7-9 to TRBJ2-1; 8 nucleotides line up with TRBD2. The chain's CDR3 is CASSLTSGHEQFF. The DNA of the CDR3 is TGTGCCAGCAGCTTAACTAGCGGTCATGAGCAGTTCTTC. The full variable domain, rest sourced from reference TRBV7-9 and TRBJ2-1, is DTGVSQNPRHKITKRGQNVTFRCDPISEHNRLYWYRQTLGQGPEFLTYFQNEAQLEKSRLLSDRFSAERPKGSFSTLEIQRTEQGDSAMYLCASSLTSGHEQFFGPGTRLTVL.